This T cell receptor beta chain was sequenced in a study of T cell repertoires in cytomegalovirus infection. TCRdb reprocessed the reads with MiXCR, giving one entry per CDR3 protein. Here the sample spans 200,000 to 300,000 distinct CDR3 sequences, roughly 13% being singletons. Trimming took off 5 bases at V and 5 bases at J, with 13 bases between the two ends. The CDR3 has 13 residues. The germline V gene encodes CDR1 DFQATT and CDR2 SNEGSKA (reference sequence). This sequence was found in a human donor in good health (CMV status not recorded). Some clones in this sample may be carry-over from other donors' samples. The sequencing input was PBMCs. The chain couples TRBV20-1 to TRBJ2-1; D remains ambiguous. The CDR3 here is CSAGVDDHNEQFF. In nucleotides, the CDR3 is TGCAGTGCTGGGGTAGATGACCACAATGAGCAGTTCTTC.